Each of the 32 T cell receptor beta chains below was sequenced from the same sample in a study of regulatory T cells in long-lasting Graves disease. For TCR beta, libraries came from iRepertoire HTBI primers and Arm-PCR of CDR3 regions. One entry per CDR3 protein, called by TCRdb with MiXCR from the multiplex PCR reads. This sample has about 620,000 distinct CDR3 sequences, with about 16% found just once. Time point given: newly diagnosed GD, antithyroid drugs for less than 3 months. The TCR library was made from RNA extracted from PBMCs. This sample also appeared in a second study, on T cells in Graves' hyperthyroidism and ophthalmopathy.

The specimen comprised peripheral blood mononuclear cells (PBMCs), sampled at new diagnosis, from a patient treated with antithyroid drugs. The receptors derive from a woman under 40 with Graves disease.

In its sample, this clonotype was seen a few times. The V call is TRBV19, the J call TRBJ2-3; 12 bases match TRBD2. The CDR3 is 13 amino acids. V shed 7 bases, J shed 9 bases, and the junction held 5 bases outside the gene matches. The germline gives CDR1 LNHDA, CDR2 SQIVND (reference sequence). The CDR3 is CASTSGRASTQYF. CDR3 in DNA: TGTGCCAGTACTAGCGGGAGGGCCTCGACGCAGTATTTT.

The chain couples TRBV6-6 to TRBJ2-2, with D hard to call. Trimming took 0 bases from V and 7 from J, leaving 9 bases between them. CDR1 MNHNY and CDR2 SVGAGI come from the germline V gene (reference sequence). The CDR3 runs to 14 residues. The CDR3 protein is CASSYSLGYGELFF. DNA of the CDR3: TGTGCCAGCAGTTACTCGCTAGGGTACGGGGAGCTGTTTTTT.

The rearrangement joins TRBV10-3 to TRBJ2-2; D is perhaps TRBD1 (5 bases). From germline, CDR1 is ENHRY and CDR2 SYGVKD. V was pared by 5 bases and J by 1 base, with 11 bases between. The CDR3 extends over 15 amino acids. CDR3 nucleotides: TGTGCCATCAGTAAAGGACACCAGAACACCGGGGAGCTGTTTTTT. Translation: CAISKGHQNTGELFF.

Notes on this clonotype: This clone may be a read error of a much larger clone one base away. This chain connects TRBV9 to TRBJ2-1; TRBD2 matches 7 bases. Germline lookup yields CDR1 SGDLS and CDR2 YYNGEE. This CDR3 is built from 16 residues. The V segment lost 3 bases and the J segment 6 bases; nucleotides outside the gene matches: 12. The CDR3 sequence is CASSAQTGGSGNEQFF. In nucleotides, the CDR3 is TGTGCCAGCAGCGCCCAAACGGGAGGTTCGGGCAATGAGCAGTTCTTC.

The chain uses TRBV14 and TRBJ1-4; tentative D call: TRBD1 (5 bases). The V end was cut by 0 bases, the J end by 1 base, with 24 bases between. The CDR3 spans 21 residues. Germline assignment: CDR1 SGHDN and CDR2 FVKESK. The CDR3 nucleotides are TGTGCCAGCAGCCAAGATCGGGATTCAAGATCTGGGGCCCGAACTAATGAAAAACTGTTTTTT. Its protein product is CASSQDRDSRSGARTNEKLFF.

This clonotype was found many times. The chain uses TRBV20-1 and TRBJ1-5; 7 nucleotides match TRBD1. CDR3 length: 13 residues. Germline assignment: CDR1 DFQATT and CDR2 SNEGSKA (reference sequence). Germline trimming cut 2 bases from V and 7 bases from J; bases unmatched to any gene: 5. The CDR3 loop reads CSARQGGGQPQHF. DNA for the CDR3: TGCAGTGCTAGACAAGGAGGGGGCCAGCCCCAGCATTTT.

J is TRBJ1-6 and V is TRBV28; D perhaps matches TRBD1 (5 bases). Germline loops: CDR1 MDHEN, CDR2 SYDVKM. V lost 4 bases to trimming and J lost 0 bases, with 7 bases between them. The CDR3 sequence is 15 residues long. CDR3 amino acids: CASSSRGSYNSPLHF. CDR3 DNA: TGTGCCAGCAGTTCTAGGGGCTCCTATAATTCACCCCTCCACTTT.

This clonotype has at least ten counts. V gene TRBV27 combines with J gene TRBJ2-5, with D unclear. The CDR3 has 13 amino acids. Germline CDR1 and CDR2: MNHEY and SMNVEV (reference sequence). V was shortened by 2 bases and J by 0 bases, with 4 bases between the two germline ends. In DNA form, the CDR3 reads TGTGCCAGCAGTTTACTAGACCAAGAGACCCAGTACTTC. Protein sequence: CASSLLDQETQYF.

As regards this clonotype: Being one base from a much bigger clone, this may be a read error. V and J are TRBV11-2 and TRBJ2-5; the D is unclear. V gave up 1 base and J gave up 4 bases, with 10 bases separating them. The CDR3 length is 14 residues. The germline V gene has CDR1 SGHAT and CDR2 FQNNGV. The CDR3 nucleotides read TGTGCCAGCAGCTTAGTCGCAAGGCCAGAGACCCAGTACTTC. This translates into CASSLVARPETQYF.

This clonotype appeared many times. This chain links TRBV9 with TRBJ1-1; D not resolved. Germline CDR1 and CDR2: SGDLS and YYNGEE. Between the trimmed V and J ends, which lost 0 bases and 0 bases, there was a span of 12 bases. This CDR3 comprises 16 residues. CDR3 in amino acids: CASSVVTRVLNTEAFF. DNA of the CDR3: TGTGCCAGCAGCGTAGTAACCCGGGTCCTGAACACTGAAGCTTTCTTT.

This chain's CDR3 is CASSFGMRVPSLNEQFF. CDR3 sequence (DNA): TGTGCCAGCAGTTTCGGGATGCGGGTCCCCAGTTTGAATGAGCAGTTCTTC. The chain combines TRBV27 with TRBJ2-1, with D maybe TRBD2 (5 bases). The germline V and J ends were trimmed by 3 bases and 7 bases, with 22 bases remaining between them. Per the germline V gene, CDR1 is MNHEY and CDR2 is SMNVEV (reference sequence). This CDR3 has 17 residues.

The rearrangement links TRBV2 to TRBJ2-7, with 10 nucleotides matching TRBD1. Trimming cost V 3 bases and J 3 bases; bases outside gene matches: 5. This CDR3 is 15 amino acids long. Germline CDR1 reads SNHLY; CDR2 reads FYNNEI. The CDR3 sequence: CASSEGQGIVYEQYF. CDR3 DNA sequence: TGTGCCAGCAGTGAGGGACAGGGGATCGTCTACGAGCAGTACTTC.

This clonotype was recorded at least ten times. This chain uses TRBV3-1 with TRBJ2-7; 7 bases align to TRBD1. V was clipped by 3 bases and J by 5 bases; unmatched bases: 7. Germline CDR1 and CDR2: LGHDT and YNNKEL (reference sequence). The CDR3 is 14 amino acids. Here the CDR3 reads CASSQQQGPHEQYF. DNA for the CDR3: TGTGCCAGCAGCCAGCAACAGGGGCCCCACGAGCAGTACTTC.

Ten or more counts support this clonotype. The gene calls are TRBV6-1 and TRBJ1-2; D is uncertain. Germline V gene data show CDR1 as MNHNS and CDR2 as SASEGT. The CDR3 contains 14 residues. V lost 6 bases, J lost 2 bases, and 13 bases lay in between. The CDR3 spells CASRLDPGNYGYTF. The CDR3 coding sequence is TGTGCCAGCAGGCTAGATCCGGGGAACTATGGCTACACCTTC.

V is TRBV9 and J is TRBJ2-3; 12 positions match TRBD2. Germline V gene lookup returns CDR1 SGDLS and CDR2 YYNGEE. The CDR3 length is 15 residues. Trimming cost V 4 bases and J 3 bases; bases outside gene matches: 3. CDR3 sequence (DNA): TGTGCCAGCAGCTCAACTAGCGGGAGGACAGATACGCAGTATTTT. Encoded protein: CASSSTSGRTDTQYF.

This clonotype was observed a handful of times. CDR3 coding DNA: TGTGCCAGCAGCCACAAAACTTCGTATTGCCTCCAGCCCCGGGTCCTGTCGGCTACGCAGTATTTT. Residues: CASSHKTSYCLQPRVLSATQYF. The chain uses TRBV7-3 and TRBJ2-3, with D unresolved. Germline CDR1 reads SGHTA; CDR2 reads FQGTGA. This CDR3 region has 22 residues. Trimming took 5 bases from V and 8 from J, leaving 41 bases between them.

The table lists this clonotype with many counts. The chain joins TRBV12-3 or TRBV12-4 to TRBJ1-3; 7 bases match TRBD1. This CDR3 has 15 amino acids. Germline trimming cut 10 bases from V and 4 bases from J; bases unmatched to any gene: 13. The DNA for the CDR3 is TGTGCCATCCTAGACCGGGACAGAAAAGGAAACACCATATATTTT. As protein: CAILDRDRKGNTIYF.

This clonotype was seen a handful of times. V usage is TRBV12-3 or TRBV12-4 and J usage is TRBJ2-1; D perhaps matches TRBD1 (5 bases). The CDR3 sequence is 15 residues long. V was shortened by 7 bases and J by 5 bases, with 18 bases between the two germline ends. As DNA, the CDR3 is TGTGCCAGCATGAGGCGCAGGGCCCCACACAATGAGCAGTTCTTC. This encodes CASMRRRAPHNEQFF.

This clonotype was picked up a small number of times. V gene TRBV20-1 combines with J gene TRBJ1-5; no clear D. The CDR3 has 14 amino acids. V lost 2 bases, J lost 4 bases, and 12 bases lay in between. The germline V gene has CDR1 DFQATT and CDR2 SNEGSKA (reference sequence). The chain's CDR3 is CSARIGLGNQPQHF. CDR3 bases: TGCAGTGCTAGAATAGGCCTCGGAAATCAGCCCCAGCATTTT.

This clonotype was observed many times. The rearrangement links TRBV30 to TRBJ2-1; 9 bases are shared with TRBD2. V was clipped by 8 bases and J by 6 bases; unmatched bases: 5. This CDR3 spans 12 amino acids. CDR1 and CDR2 from the germline V gene are GTSNPN and SVGIG (reference sequence). CDR3 residues: CAISGSFNEQFF. The CDR3 coding sequence is TGTGCCATTAGCGGGAGTTTCAATGAGCAGTTCTTC. The full variable domain, rest sourced from reference TRBV30 and TRBJ2-1, is SQTIHQWPATLVQPVGSPLSLECTVEGTSNPNLYWYRQAAGRGLQLLFYSVGIGQISSEVPQNLSASRPQDRQFILSSKKLLLSDSGFYLCAISGSFNEQFFGPGTRLTVL.

This clonotype was counted many times. This chain connects TRBV2 to TRBJ2-1, with 8 positions matching TRBD2. Germline V CDR1 and CDR2: SNHLY, FYNNEI. The J segment lost 4 bases and the V segment lost 2 bases, leaving 4 bases of the junction unmatched. The CDR3 runs to 15 residues. CDR3 amino acids: CASSENSGVYNEQFF. CDR3 coding DNA: TGTGCCAGCAGTGAAAATAGCGGGGTTTACAATGAGCAGTTCTTC.

Details on this clonotype: This may be a read error: a much more frequent sequence differs by one nucleotide. This chain joins TRBV28 and TRBJ2-1; D possibly corresponds to TRBD1 (6 bases). Germline assignment: CDR1 MDHEN and CDR2 SYDVKM. This CDR3 contains 11 residues. With 10 bases removed from V and 12 bases from J, the gap between germline ends came to 16 bases. The CDR3 region is CATQGHYGQFF. The CDR3 nucleotides are TGTGCCACCCAGGGACATTATGGGCAGTTCTTC.

This clonotype was detected a few times. This chain joins TRBV2 and TRBJ2-7, with a weak D call TRBD1 (6 bases). This CDR3 is built from 13 residues. Germline assignment: CDR1 SNHLY and CDR2 FYNNEI. V was shortened by 7 bases and J by 7 bases, with 17 bases between the two germline ends. The CDR3 loop is CASTPLPTGEQYF. The CDR3 DNA sequence: TGTGCCAGCACCCCATTACCTACAGGGGAGCAGTACTTC.

For the CDR3, the DNA is TGTGCCTGGTTATCGTCGCTGGGAGATACGCAGTATTTT. Translating gives CAWLSSLGDTQYF. V and J are TRBV30 and TRBJ2-3; D unresolved. CDR1 is GTSNPN, CDR2 SVGIG, per germline (reference sequence). The V end lost 5 bases, the J end lost 5 bases, and 14 bases lay between the germline ends. The CDR3 totals 13 residues.

This clonotype was counted ten times or more. This sequence joins TRBV12-3 or TRBV12-4 and TRBJ1-2; unclear D gene. This CDR3 comprises 17 residues. Trimming took off 7 bases at V and 3 bases at J, with 24 bases between the two ends. The DNA of the CDR3 is TGTGCCAGCACAACATTGTCGCTGCTGTCTTACGACTATGGCTACACCTTC. It yields the protein CASTTLSLLSYDYGYTF.

This clonotype was recorded at least ten times. This chain links TRBV11-2 with TRBJ2-3; D possibly corresponds to TRBD2 (6 bases). V lost 0 bases, J lost 1 base, and 8 bases lay in between. The CDR3 length is 15 residues. From germline, CDR1 is SGHAT and CDR2 FQNNGV. Here the CDR3 reads CASSLEASGTDTQYF. Written as DNA, the CDR3 is TGTGCCAGCAGCTTAGAGGCTAGCGGCACAGATACGCAGTATTTT. The full variable domain, with the rest looked up from reference TRBV11-2 and TRBJ2-3, is EAGVAQSPRYKIIEKRQSVAFWCNPISGHATLYWYQQILGQGPKLLIQFQNNGVVDDSQLPKDRFSAERLKGVDSTLKIQPAKLEDSAVYLCASSLEASGTDTQYFGPGTRLTVL.

This clonotype was counted only a few times. V gene TRBV6-2 or TRBV6-3 combines with J gene TRBJ2-6; D is tentatively TRBD1 or TRBD2 (5 bases each). Trimming removed 4 bases from V and 5 bases from J, with 12 bases in between. The CDR3 totals 15 residues. Germline CDR1 is MNHEY and CDR2 is SVGEGT. DNA of the CDR3: TGTGCCAGCAGTTGGGGGACCTCAAGGGCCAACGTCCTGACTTTC. It encodes CASSWGTSRANVLTF.

This clonotype was seen ten or more times. The rearrangement uses TRBV28 and TRBJ2-4; weak D call: TRBD1 (5 bases). Trimming shortened V by 2 bases and J by 3 bases, and 14 bases separated the two germline ends. CDR3 length: 16 residues. The germline V gene has CDR1 MDHEN and CDR2 SYDVKM. The CDR3 DNA reads as TGTGCCAGCAGTTTAGGCGCAGGGTCTGGCAAAAACATTCAGTACTTC. Its protein product is CASSLGAGSGKNIQYF.

The chain uses TRBV18 and TRBJ2-5, with a weak D call TRBD2 (5 bases). Germline CDR1 and CDR2: KGHSH and LQKENI. Trimming cost V 2 bases and J 4 bases, with 14 bases left between them. This CDR3 contains 15 residues. The CDR3 sequence is CASSPMNGRRETQYF. CDR3 DNA: TGTGCCAGCTCACCAATGAATGGGAGAAGAGAGACCCAGTACTTC.

The chain employs TRBV5-1 and TRBJ2-1; 8 nucleotides match TRBD1. The CDR3 spans 14 residues. The ends lost 3 bases at V and 8 bases at J; junction bases unmatched: 7. Germline values: CDR1 SGHRS, CDR2 YFSETQ. CDR3 region: CASSSGQGRDEQFF. The CDR3 bases are TGCGCCAGCAGCTCCGGACAGGGTAGGGATGAGCAGTTCTTC.

There are a few counts of this clonotype. The chain is built from TRBV5-1 and TRBJ2-5; TRBD2 agrees at 7 bases. The ends lost 4 bases at V and 5 bases at J; junction bases unmatched: 5. Germline lookup yields CDR1 SGHRS and CDR2 YFSETQ. This CDR3 is built from 13 residues. CDR3 sequence: CASSGGSRETQYF. CDR3 DNA: TGCGCCAGCAGCGGCGGGAGTCGGGAGACCCAGTACTTC.

This clonotype was observed many times. The chain is built from TRBV6-2 or TRBV6-3 and TRBJ1-1; D is ambiguous. V was clipped by 2 bases and J by 1 base, with 8 bases between them. The CDR3 sequence is 14 residues long. Germline CDR1 MNHEY, CDR2 SVGEGT. The CDR3 loop is CASSYLYGNTEAFF. CDR3 DNA: TGTGCCAGCAGTTACCTTTACGGGAACACTGAAGCTTTCTTT.